Listed below are T cell receptor beta chains from one sample, sequenced in a study of blood T cell repertoires in COVID-19. TCRdb's table, derived via immunoSEQ multiplex PCR, lists solely in-frame clones and lacks some. This table holds 310,000 or so clones, more than 75% found once. The source material was PBMCs or T cells enriched from blood (not recorded which). Source of these receptors: a woman aged 18-35 years who had recovered from COVID-19. Both conserved end residues are trimmed from each CDR3.

v_gene: TRBV5-1
j_gene: TRBJ1-1
CDR3aa: ASSFLDGTNTEAF

v_gene: TRBV11-3
j_gene: TRBJ1-1
CDR3aa: ASSPHTSNTEAF

v_gene: TRBV28
j_gene: TRBJ2-3
CDR3aa: ASSLGDTQY

v_gene: TRBV27
j_gene: TRBJ2-7
CDR3aa: ASSLASGYSYEQY

v_gene: TRBV18
j_gene: TRBJ2-1
CDR3aa: ASSPPNGGDFGEQF

v_gene: TRBV10-3
j_gene: TRBJ1-1
CDR3aa: AISEAGLGTEAF

v_gene: TRBV3-1/TRBV3-2
j_gene: TRBJ1-5
CDR3aa: ASSQDLGGTQPQH

v_gene: TRBV10-3
j_gene: TRBJ1-4
CDR3aa: AISESNHATGSEKLF

v_gene: TRBV9
j_gene: TRBJ2-1
CDR3aa: ASSPGLASDEQF

v_gene: TRBV14
j_gene: TRBJ2-2
CDR3aa: ASSHPLPSGRTGELF

v_gene: TRBV9
j_gene: TRBJ2-3
CDR3aa: ASSDGLAGGPLTQY

v_gene: TRBV3-1/TRBV3-2
j_gene: TRBJ2-2
CDR3aa: ASSQQSSGTIRRF

v_gene: TRBV30
j_gene: TRBJ1-1
CDR3aa: AWSARDRGYDEAF

v_gene: TRBV11-3
j_gene: TRBJ1-6
CDR3aa: ASSLDRPPPGRGMNSPLH

v_gene: TRBV28
j_gene: TRBJ1-4
CDR3aa: ASSSWTGSTYNEKLF

v_gene: TRBV15
j_gene: TRBJ2-3
CDR3aa: ATSRRTSGADTQY

v_gene: TRBV5-1
j_gene: TRBJ1-1
CDR3aa: ASSTDSMNTEAF

v_gene: TRBV11-2
j_gene: TRBJ1-2
CDR3aa: ASSLVGRGLDYGYT

v_gene: TRBV27
j_gene: TRBJ1-1
CDR3aa: ASSPSGNTEAF

v_gene: TRBV23-1
j_gene: TRBJ1-5
CDR3aa: ASSQHWALHQPQH

v_gene: TRBV10-2
j_gene: TRBJ2-6
CDR3aa: ASSELPFGVANVLT

v_gene: TRBV19
j_gene: TRBJ1-1
CDR3aa: ASSIRGPEAF

v_gene: TRBV30
j_gene: TRBJ1-1
CDR3aa: AWTDGRAEAF

v_gene: TRBV6-6
j_gene: TRBJ2-7
CDR3aa: ASSRLLMTGRVSYEQY

v_gene: TRBV9
j_gene: TRBJ2-7
CDR3aa: ASSVATGTQGSYEQY

v_gene: TRBV5-1
j_gene: TRBJ1-5
CDR3aa: ASSLGQGDPAHQPQH